A selection of T cell receptor beta chains follows, all from one sample in a study of blood T cell dynamics during melanoma immunotherapy. Profiling relied on immunoSEQ multiplex PCR, and the TCRdb table lists in-frame clones only, not all of them. The sample consists of 20,000 to 30,000 clones, around 85% of them appearing once. The sample consisted of blood, taken from a patient treated with checkpoint blockade. The receptors come from a human donor with melanoma. The CDR3 runs from the conserved cysteine through the conserved F or W. D genes are given only for firm matches. Part of the rows lack a size; the others show once, few, many or a class for expanded clones.

V	J	size	D	CDR3	DNA
TRBV14	TRBJ2-1	-	TRBD2	CASSRSETSGYNEQFF	TGTGCCAGCAGCCGATCCGAGACTAGCGGGTACAATGAGCAGTTCTTC
TRBV19	TRBJ2-1	-	-	CASKFDRYNEQFF	TGTGCCAGTAAATTTGACCGTTACAATGAGCAGTTCTTC
TRBV27	TRBJ2-3	once	-	CASSFQVRGDTQYF	TGTGCCAGCAGTTTCCAAGTGCGTGGGGATACGCAGTATTTT
TRBV5-4	TRBJ2-2	-	-	CASTPRREKIGELFF	TGTGCCAGCACCCCCAGGCGGGAAAAGATCGGGGAGCTGTTTTTT
TRBV19	TRBJ1-5	-	-	CASSRGEYQPQHF	TGTGCCAGTAGTAGGGGCGAGTATCAGCCCCAGCATTTT
TRBV5-1	TRBJ2-7	-	TRBD1	CASSFQLRTGISYEQYF	TGCGCCAGCAGCTTTCAGCTCCGGACAGGGATCTCCTACGAGCAGTACTTC
TRBV7-9	TRBJ2-2	few	-	CASSSWGGGTGELFF	TGTGCCAGCAGCTCGTGGGGAGGCGGGACCGGGGAGCTGTTTTTT
TRBV18	TRBJ1-4	-	-	CASSPEGREKLFF	TGTGCCAGCTCACCTGAGGGAAGAGAAAAACTGTTTTTT
TRBV28	TRBJ1-5	few	-	CASSVTRVGDRFSNQPQHF	TGTGCCAGCAGCGTTACCCGAGTCGGTGATAGATTTAGCAATCAGCCCCAGCATTTT
TRBV28	TRBJ2-3	-	-	CASSPLDTQYF	TGTGCCAGCAGCCCTCTGGATACGCAGTATTTT
TRBV6-4	TRBJ2-2	-	-	CASSEGYTGELFF	TGTGCCAGCAGCGAAGGGTACACCGGGGAGCTGTTTTTT
TRBV4-1	TRBJ1-1	-	TRBD1	CASSQDETGPNTEAFF	TGCGCCAGCAGCCAAGATGAGACAGGGCCGAACACTGAAGCTTTCTTT
TRBV5-4	TRBJ1-1	-	-	CASSLRAEGNTEAFF	TGTGCCAGCAGCTTGCGGGCCGAAGGGAACACTGAAGCTTTCTTT
TRBV7-9	TRBJ1-2	few	-	CASSTGNYGYTF	TGTGCCAGCAGCACTGGGAACTATGGCTACACCTTC
TRBV25-1	TRBJ1-2	-	TRBD1	CASSPGQGTGYTF	TGTGCCAGCAGTCCTGGACAGGGGACGGGCTACACCTTC
TRBV19	TRBJ2-7	-	-	CASSISGALNYEQYF	TGTGCCAGTAGTATCTCGGGGGCACTCAACTACGAGCAGTACTTC
TRBV6-5	TRBJ1-2	-	-	CASSGSYLRGYTF	TGTGCCAGCAGTGGCAGCTACTTACGGGGCTACACCTTC
TRBV23-1	TRBJ2-3	-	-	CASSQFPTTPHTDTQYF	TGCGCCAGCAGTCAATTTCCAACTACCCCGCACACAGATACGCAGTATTTT
TRBV29-1	TRBJ2-7	-	-	CSVAPQGTHEQYF	TGCAGCGTAGCGCCGCAGGGTACCCACGAGCAGTACTTC
TRBV5-1	TRBJ1-6	-	-	CASSLGQGGTLHF	TGCGCCAGCAGCTTGGGGCAGGGAGGGACCCTCCACTTT
TRBV28	TRBJ2-3	once	TRBD1	CASSPPGGTGLITQYF	TGTGCCAGCAGCCCCCCGGGCGGGACAGGATTGATTACGCAGTATTTT
TRBV28	TRBJ2-7	once	-	CASSLGSAQVVYEQYF	TGTGCCAGCAGTTTAGGGAGTGCACAGGTAGTCTACGAGCAGTACTTC
TRBV9	TRBJ2-1	-	-	CASSVEASRSDEQFF	TGTGCCAGCAGCGTAGAGGCTAGCCGGAGCGATGAGCAGTTCTTC
TRBV28	TRBJ2-3	-	-	CASSFVSTDTQYF	TGTGCCAGCAGTTTTGTGAGCACAGATACGCAGTATTTT
TRBV5-1	TRBJ2-1	-	-	CASSMTIHNEQFF	TGCGCCAGCAGCATGACTATACACAATGAGCAGTTCTTC
TRBV6-1	TRBJ2-2	-	TRBD2	CASSVRASGRAYTGELFF	TGTGCCAGCAGTGTTCGGGCTAGCGGGAGGGCCTACACCGGGGAGCTGTTTTTT
TRBV28	TRBJ1-1	-	-	CASTRDKNTEAFF	TGTGCCAGCACCCGGGATAAGAACACTGAAGCTTTCTTT
TRBV12-2	TRBJ1-4	-	-	CASRSPQEGFNEKLFF	TGTGCAAGTCGTTCCCCCCAGGAGGGGTTTAATGAAAAACTGTTTTTT
TRBV5-1	TRBJ2-5	-	-	CASSLDGRETQYF	TGCGCCAGCAGCTTGGACGGCCGGGAGACCCAGTACTTC
TRBV7-9	TRBJ1-5	few	-	CASSLEQYNQPQHF	TGTGCCAGCAGCTTAGAACAGTACAATCAGCCCCAGCATTTT
TRBV2	TRBJ2-7	-	TRBD1	CATSGQRYEQYF	TGTGCCACCTCGGGACAGCGGTACGAGCAGTACTTC
TRBV18	TRBJ1-3	-	-	CASTSIGVGGNTIYF	TGTGCCAGCACGTCAATAGGAGTAGGGGGAAACACCATATATTTT
TRBV2	TRBJ2-7	few	TRBD1	CASSEFPIGTGLEQYF	TGTGCCAGCAGTGAATTTCCGATCGGGACAGGGTTGGAGCAGTACTTC
TRBV6-1	TRBJ2-7	-	-	CASLNGPYEQYF	TGTGCCAGCCTCAACGGCCCCTACGAGCAGTACTTC
TRBV9	TRBJ2-7	few	TRBD1	CASSVGSSGGEQYF	TGTGCCAGCAGCGTTGGGAGCTCAGGGGGCGAGCAGTACTTC
TRBV19	TRBJ2-1	-	TRBD2	CASSIVAGNDEQFF	TGTGCCAGTAGTATAGTAGCGGGTAACGATGAGCAGTTCTTC
TRBV7-9	TRBJ2-2	-	TRBD2	CASSFWTSLNTGELFF	TGTGCCAGCAGCTTCTGGACTAGCCTGAACACCGGGGAGCTGTTTTTT
TRBV29-1	TRBJ2-1	once	-	CSVEIVEQFF	TGCAGCGTTGAGATTGTTGAGCAGTTCTTC
TRBV5-1	TRBJ2-7	-	TRBD2	CASSFLAGDHYEQYF	TGCGCCAGCAGCTTCCTAGCGGGTGATCATTACGAGCAGTACTTC
TRBV7-3	TRBJ2-5	-	TRBD2	CASSLIGGLAGGGETQYF	TGTGCCAGCAGCTTAATCGGGGGACTAGCGGGAGGCGGCGAGACCCAGTACTTC
TRBV9	TRBJ2-3	-	-	CASSAFSQSTDTQYF	TGTGCCAGCAGCGCCTTTAGTCAGAGCACAGATACGCAGTATTTT
TRBV5-5	TRBJ2-7	-	-	CASSWLAGTHEQYF	TGTGCCAGCAGCTGGCTGGCGGGAACTCACGAGCAGTACTTC
TRBV11-2	TRBJ2-6	-	-	CASRPWGSLSGANVLTF	TGTGCCAGCAGGCCTTGGGGCTCACTCTCTGGGGCCAACGTCCTGACTTTC
TRBV5-1	TRBJ2-1	once	TRBD2	CASSTGTSGNPEQFF	TGCGCCAGCAGCACCGGGACTAGCGGGAACCCTGAGCAGTTCTTC
TRBV9	TRBJ2-7	-	-	CASSVGLSPYEQYF	TGTGCCAGCAGCGTAGGGCTAAGCCCCTACGAGCAGTACTTC
TRBV7-3	TRBJ1-4	-	-	CASSRDPPPNEKLFF	TGTGCCAGCAGCCGGGACCCTCCCCCTAATGAAAAACTGTTTTTT
TRBV18	TRBJ2-3	-	-	CASSPRTGITDTQYF	TGTGCCAGCTCACCACGTACAGGGATCACAGATACGCAGTATTTT
TRBV28	TRBJ2-1	-	TRBD2	CASSWHPTSGNNNEQFF	TGTGCCAGCAGTTGGCACCCGACTAGCGGGAACAACAATGAGCAGTTCTTC
TRBV28	TRBJ1-1	-	-	CASSLRWGAFF	TGTGCCAGCAGTTTAAGATGGGGGGCTTTCTTT
TRBV11-2	TRBJ2-3	-	TRBD2	CASSRSGTVADTQYF	TGTGCCAGCAGCCGCAGCGGGACGGTGGCGGATACGCAGTATTTT
TRBV15	TRBJ2-5	-	TRBD1	CATSREKGAPGQGAFQETQYF	TGTGCCACCAGCAGAGAGAAAGGTGCGCCAGGACAGGGGGCATTTCAAGAGACCCAGTACTTC
TRBV6-4	TRBJ2-2	-	TRBD1	CASSEQGEAGELFF	TGTGCCAGCAGTGAACAGGGGGAGGCCGGGGAGCTGTTTTTT
TRBV11-1	TRBJ2-1	-	-	CASSLGVGPSYNEQFF	TGTGCCAGCAGCTTAGGGGTGGGACCGTCCTACAATGAGCAGTTCTTC